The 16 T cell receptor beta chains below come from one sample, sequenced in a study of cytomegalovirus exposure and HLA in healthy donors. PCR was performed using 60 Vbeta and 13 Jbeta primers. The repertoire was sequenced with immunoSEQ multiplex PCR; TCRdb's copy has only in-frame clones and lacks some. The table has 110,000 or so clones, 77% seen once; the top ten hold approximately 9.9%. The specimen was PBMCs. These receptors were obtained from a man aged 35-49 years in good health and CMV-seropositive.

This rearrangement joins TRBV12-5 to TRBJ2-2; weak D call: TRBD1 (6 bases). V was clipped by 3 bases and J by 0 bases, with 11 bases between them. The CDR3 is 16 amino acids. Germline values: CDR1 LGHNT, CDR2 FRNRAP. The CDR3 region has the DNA TGTGCTAGTGGTTTAGGACAGCACGCGAACACCGGGGAGCTGTTTTTT. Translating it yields CASGLGQHANTGELFF.

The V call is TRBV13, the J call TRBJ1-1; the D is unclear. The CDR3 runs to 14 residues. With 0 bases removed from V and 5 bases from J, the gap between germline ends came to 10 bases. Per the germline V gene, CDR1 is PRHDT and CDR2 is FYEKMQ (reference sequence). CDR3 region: CASSLGGAGTEAFF. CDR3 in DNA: TGTGCCAGCAGCTTAGGGGGCGCTGGGACTGAAGCTTTCTTT.

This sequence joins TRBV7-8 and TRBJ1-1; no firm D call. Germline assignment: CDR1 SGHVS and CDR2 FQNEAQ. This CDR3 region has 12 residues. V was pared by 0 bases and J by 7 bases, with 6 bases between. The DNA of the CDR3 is TGTGCCAGCAGCTTAGCGGGGAGTGAAGCTTTCTTT. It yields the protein CASSLAGSEAFF.

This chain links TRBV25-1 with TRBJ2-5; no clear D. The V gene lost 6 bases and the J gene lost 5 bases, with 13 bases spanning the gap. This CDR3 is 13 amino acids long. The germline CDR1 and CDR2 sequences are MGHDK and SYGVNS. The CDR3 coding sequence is TGTGCCAGCAGCGTCGCCCTCGGGGAGACCCAGTACTTC. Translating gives CASSVALGETQYF.

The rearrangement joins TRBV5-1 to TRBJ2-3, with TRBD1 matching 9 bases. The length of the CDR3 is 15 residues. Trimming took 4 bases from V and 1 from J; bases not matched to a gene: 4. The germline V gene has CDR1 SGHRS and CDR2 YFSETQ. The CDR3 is CASSARQGGTDTQYF. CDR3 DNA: TGCGCCAGCAGCGCGAGACAGGGGGGCACAGATACGCAGTATTTT.

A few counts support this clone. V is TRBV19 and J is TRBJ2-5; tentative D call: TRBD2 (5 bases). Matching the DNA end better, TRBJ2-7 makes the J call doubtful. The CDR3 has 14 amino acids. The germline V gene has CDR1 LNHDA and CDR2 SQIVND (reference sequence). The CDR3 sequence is CASSIVPAAYEQYF. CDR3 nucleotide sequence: TGTGCCAGTAGTATCGTACCAGCGGCCTACGAGCAGTACTTC.

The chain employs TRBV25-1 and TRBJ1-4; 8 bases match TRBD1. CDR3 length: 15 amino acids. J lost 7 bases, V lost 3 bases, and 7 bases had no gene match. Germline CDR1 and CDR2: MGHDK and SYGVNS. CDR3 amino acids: CASSEPGTGSEKLFF. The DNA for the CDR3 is TGTGCCAGCAGTGAGCCCGGGACAGGCAGTGAAAAACTGTTTTTT.

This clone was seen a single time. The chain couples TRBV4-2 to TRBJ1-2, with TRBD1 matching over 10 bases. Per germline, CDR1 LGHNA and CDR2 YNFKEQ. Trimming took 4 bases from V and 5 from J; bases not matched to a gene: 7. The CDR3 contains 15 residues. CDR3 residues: CASSLRQGAEYGYTF. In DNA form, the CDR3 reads TGTGCCAGCAGCCTTAGACAGGGGGCGGAGTATGGCTACACCTTC.

This CDR3 reads CASSKTSGGYEQYF. Here the CDR3 DNA reads TGTGCCAGCAGCAAAACTAGCGGGGGGTACGAGCAGTACTTC. The genes are TRBV27 and TRBJ2-7, with 12 positions matching TRBD2. Per the germline V gene, CDR1 is MNHEY and CDR2 is SMNVEV (reference sequence). V shed 6 bases, J shed 4 bases, and the junction held 4 bases outside the gene matches. The CDR3 spans 14 residues.

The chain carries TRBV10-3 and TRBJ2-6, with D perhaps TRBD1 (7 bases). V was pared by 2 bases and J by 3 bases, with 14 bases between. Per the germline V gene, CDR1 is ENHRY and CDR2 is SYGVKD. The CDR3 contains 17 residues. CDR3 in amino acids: CAISEGRGAYGANVLTF. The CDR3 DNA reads TGTGCCATCAGTGAGGGCAGGGGGGCCTATGGGGCCAACGTCCTGACTTTC.

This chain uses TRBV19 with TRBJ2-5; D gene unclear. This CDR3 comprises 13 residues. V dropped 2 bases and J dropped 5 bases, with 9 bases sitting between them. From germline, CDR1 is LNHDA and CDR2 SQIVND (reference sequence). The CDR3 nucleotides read TGTGCCAGTAGTATACGAGAGGTGGAGACCCAGTACTTC. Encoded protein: CASSIREVETQYF. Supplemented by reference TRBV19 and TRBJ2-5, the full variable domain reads DGGITQSPKYLFRKEGQNVTLSCEQNLNHDAMYWYRQDPGQGLRLIYYSQIVNDFQKGDIAEGYSVSREKKESFPLTVTSAQKNPTAFYLCASSIREVETQYFGPGTRLLVL.

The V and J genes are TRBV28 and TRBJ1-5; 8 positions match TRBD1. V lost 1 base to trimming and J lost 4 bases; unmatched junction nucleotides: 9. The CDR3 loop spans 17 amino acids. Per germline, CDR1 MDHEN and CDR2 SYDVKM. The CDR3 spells CASSLYNRGFGNQPQHF. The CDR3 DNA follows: TGTGCCAGCAGTTTATACAACAGGGGGTTTGGGAATCAGCCCCAGCATTTT.

This CDR3 is CASSYESGNWPQHF. DNA for the CDR3: TGTGCCAGCAGTTACGAATCGGGGAATTGGCCCCAGCATTTT. The V gene is TRBV6-6, the J gene TRBJ1-5; no clear D gene. The V end was cut by 2 bases, the J end by 9 bases, with 14 bases between. The CDR3 totals 14 residues. Germline CDR1 MNHNY, CDR2 SVGAGI (reference sequence).

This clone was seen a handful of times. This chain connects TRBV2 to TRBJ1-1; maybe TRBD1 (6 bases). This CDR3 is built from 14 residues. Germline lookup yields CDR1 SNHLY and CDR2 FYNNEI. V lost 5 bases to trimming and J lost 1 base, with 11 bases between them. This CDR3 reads CASSTGPGNTEAFF. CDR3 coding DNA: TGTGCCAGCAGTACAGGGCCGGGGAACACTGAAGCTTTCTTT.

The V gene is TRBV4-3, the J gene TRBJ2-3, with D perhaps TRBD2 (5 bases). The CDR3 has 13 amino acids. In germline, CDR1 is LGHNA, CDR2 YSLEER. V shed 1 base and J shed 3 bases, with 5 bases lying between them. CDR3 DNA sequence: TGCGCCAGCAGCCAAGGGACTACAGATACGCAGTATTTT. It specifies CASSQGTTDTQYF.

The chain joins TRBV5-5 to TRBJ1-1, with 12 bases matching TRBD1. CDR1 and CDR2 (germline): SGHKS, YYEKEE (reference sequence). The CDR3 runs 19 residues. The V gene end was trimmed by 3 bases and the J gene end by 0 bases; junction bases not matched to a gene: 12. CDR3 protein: CASSSPLTGTGGLNTEAFF. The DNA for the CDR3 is TGTGCCAGCAGCTCCCCACTTACCGGGACAGGGGGCCTGAACACTGAAGCTTTCTTT.